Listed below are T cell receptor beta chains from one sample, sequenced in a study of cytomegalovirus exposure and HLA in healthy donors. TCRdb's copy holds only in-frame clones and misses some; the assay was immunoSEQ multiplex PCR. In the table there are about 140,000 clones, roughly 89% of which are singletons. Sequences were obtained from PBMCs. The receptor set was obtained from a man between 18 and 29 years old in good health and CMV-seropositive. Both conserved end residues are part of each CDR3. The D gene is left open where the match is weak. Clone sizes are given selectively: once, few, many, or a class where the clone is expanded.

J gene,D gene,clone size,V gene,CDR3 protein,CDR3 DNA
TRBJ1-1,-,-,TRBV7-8,CASSSTYVVATEAFF,TGTGCCAGCAGCTCCACATACGTTGTAGCCACTGAAGCTTTCTTT
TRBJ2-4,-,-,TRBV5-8,CASSPGQTKNIQYF,TGTGCCAGCAGCCCTGGACAGACCAAAAACATTCAGTACTTC
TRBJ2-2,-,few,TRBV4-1,CASSQILTGELFF,TGCGCCAGCAGCCAGATACTAACCGGGGAGCTGTTTTTT
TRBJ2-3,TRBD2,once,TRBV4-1,CASSQDNSGRASSTDTQYF,TGCGCCAGCAGCCAAGATAACAGCGGGAGGGCGTCGAGCACAGATACGCAGTATTTT
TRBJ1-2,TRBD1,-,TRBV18,CASSGVGTGTAYTF,TGTGCCAGCTCAGGTGTTGGGACAGGGACCGCCTACACCTTC
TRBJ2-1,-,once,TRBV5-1,CASSLGVAEEQFF,TGCGCCAGCAGCTTGGGGGTAGCGGAAGAGCAGTTCTTC
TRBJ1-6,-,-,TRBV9,CASSAGGLLENSPLHF,TGTGCCAGCAGCGCTGGGGGCCTATTAGAGAATTCACCCCTCCACTTT
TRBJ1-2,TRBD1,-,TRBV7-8,CASSLGDRTRVSYTF,TGTGCCAGCAGCTTAGGGGACAGGACTAGGGTTAGCTACACCTTC
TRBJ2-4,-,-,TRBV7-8,CASSLAAFMRVGKNIQYF,TGTGCCAGCAGCTTAGCGGCTTTTATGCGGGTTGGCAAAAACATTCAGTACTTC
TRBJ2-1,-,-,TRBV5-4,CASSRYFDNEQFF,TGTGCCAGCAGCCGATACTTCGACAATGAGCAGTTCTTC
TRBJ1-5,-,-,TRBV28,CAIRPSGGRANQPQHF,TGTGCCATCCGTCCGAGCGGGGGTAGGGCCAATCAGCCCCAGCATTTT
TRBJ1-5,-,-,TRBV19,CAGGARNQPQHF,TGTGCCGGGGGGGCGCGCAATCAGCCCCAGCATTTT
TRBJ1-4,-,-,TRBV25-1,CASRTLGQKLFF,TGTGCCAGCAGAACACTAGGACAGAAACTGTTTTTT
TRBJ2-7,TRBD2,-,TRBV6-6,CASSVSSGGSYEQYF,TGTGCCAGCAGTGTTTCTAGCGGGGGATCCTACGAGCAGTACTTC
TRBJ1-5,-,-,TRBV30,CAWSLQSHNQPQHF,TGTGCCTGGTCGCTACAGTCGCACAATCAGCCCCAGCATTTT
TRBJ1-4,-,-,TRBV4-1,CASSQDWAGANEKLFF,TGCGCCAGCAGCCAAGATTGGGCAGGGGCTAATGAAAAACTGTTTTTT